Given below is one T cell receptor (beta chain) in context. The sample belongs to a study of CD8+ T cells in alopecia areata. The germline V gene encodes CDR1 SGHNT and CDR2 YYREEE (reference sequence). V lost 3 bases and J 7 bases, leaving 13 bases between the germline ends. There are 13 residues in the CDR3. Treatment here: oral pan-JAK inhibitor, 5-10 mg twice daily. Isolated RNA was reverse transcribed into cDNA used as the sequencing template. Clones were read by immunoSEQ multiplex PCR, and TCRdb kept only the in-frame ones, dropping some. The table records hundreds of thousands of clones, over 45% of them present only once.

V usage is TRBV5-4 and J usage is TRBJ2-5; D gene unclear. Sequencing used CD4+ T cells sorted from blood, obtained at week 52, from a patient treated with tofacitinib. This sequence was found in a human donor with alopecia areata. For the CDR3, the DNA is TGTGCCAGCAGCTCGGGTCTCCCAGGGACCCAGTACTTC. This codes for CASSSGLPGTQYF. The full variable domain, its missing parts supplied by reference TRBV5-4 and TRBJ2-5, is ETGVTQSPTHLIKTRGQQVTLRCSSQSGHNTVSWYQQALGQGPQFIFQYYREEENGRGNFPPRFSGLQFPNYSSELNVNALELDDSALYLCASSSGLPGTQYFGPGTRLLVL.